The 20 T cell receptor beta chains reported below all come from one sample, sequenced in a study of blood T cell repertoires in COVID-19. This table comes from immunoSEQ multiplex PCR, and its TCRdb copy is limited to in-frame clones, with some not included. This sample has 130,000 or so clones; about 90% occur once, and the top ten carry around 2.3%. Material for sequencing was peripheral blood. The receptors stem from a man aged 45-60 years with active COVID-19.

The chain carries TRBV25-1 and TRBJ1-2; 10 nucleotides match TRBD1. The CDR3 extends over 12 amino acids. Germline-derived CDR1 and CDR2 are MGHDK and SYGVNS. The CDR3 DNA is TGTGCGGCCGGACAGGGGGACTATGGCTACACCTTC. This gives the protein CAAGQGDYGYTF.

J is TRBJ2-5 and V is TRBV18; the match to TRBD2 covers 10 bases. Trimming at V came to 6 bases and at J to 3 bases, leaving 4 bases not matched to a gene. Looked up from germline, CDR1 is KGHSH and CDR2 is LQKENI. This CDR3 contains 14 residues. The CDR3 bases are TGTGCCAGCTCGCCAGGACTAGCGGAAGAGACCCAGTACTTC. It yields the protein CASSPGLAEETQYF.

This clone was seen a single time. The rearrangement joins TRBV7-3 to TRBJ2-3; 11 bases map to TRBD2. Germline CDR1 SGHTA, CDR2 FQGTGA. The CDR3 runs to 14 residues. The V gene end was trimmed by 6 bases and the J gene end by 6 bases; junction bases not matched to a gene: 5. CDR3 in amino acids: CASSLAGGLDTQYF. The DNA of the CDR3 is TGTGCCAGCAGTTTAGCGGGGGGGTTGGATACGCAGTATTTT.

This clone occurred once. The V call is TRBV5-1, the J call TRBJ1-4; D is perhaps TRBD1 (5 bases). V lost 4 bases, J lost 8 bases, and 24 bases lay in between. This CDR3 has 17 residues. Germline V gene sequence: CDR1 SGHRS, CDR2 YFSETQ. The CDR3 DNA is TGCGCCAGCAGCCCTCCCCGCGAATCGGGGGACTGGGAAAAACTGTTTTTT. The encoded protein is CASSPPRESGDWEKLFF. The full variable domain, its missing parts supplied by reference TRBV5-1 and TRBJ1-4, is KAGVTQTPRYLIKTRGQQVTLSCSPISGHRSVSWYQQTPGQGLQFLFEYFSETQRNKGNFPGRFSGRQFSNSRSEMNVSTLELGDSALYLCASSPPRESGDWEKLFFGSGTQLSVL.

V gene TRBV18 combines with J gene TRBJ1-2, with D tentatively TRBD1 (6 bases). CDR1 and CDR2 (germline): KGHSH, LQKENI. The CDR3 has 14 amino acids. V shed 3 bases and J shed 1 base, with 9 bases lying between them. CDR3 protein: CASSPSDSNYGYTF. DNA of the CDR3: TGTGCCAGCTCACCTTCGGACAGTAACTATGGCTACACCTTC.

This rearrangement joins TRBV25-1 to TRBJ1-2; TRBD1 matches 7 bases. V trimming: 4 bases; J trimming: 4 bases; junction bases outside the gene matches: 12. This CDR3 spans 16 amino acids. Germline values: CDR1 MGHDK, CDR2 SYGVNS. The chain's CDR3 is CASSGTRDRMAYGYTF. CDR3 bases: TGTGCCAGCAGTGGGACCCGGGACAGAATGGCCTATGGCTACACCTTC.

The chain links TRBV7-2 to TRBJ2-2; TRBD2 aligns across 9 bases. Germline V CDR1 and CDR2: SGHTA, FQGNSA. The CDR3 totals 17 residues. J was trimmed by 0 bases and V by 11 bases; bases with no gene match: 13. The CDR3 region has the DNA TGTGCCCCCTCAGGGAGCGGGGGGCCCCCGAACACCGGGGAGCTGTTTTTT. This codes for CAPSGSGGPPNTGELFF. The whole variable domain, filled in from reference TRBV7-2 and TRBJ2-2, reads GAGVSQSPSNKVTEKGKDVELRCDPISGHTALYWYRQSLGQGLEFLIYFQGNSAPDKSGLPSDRFSAERTGGSVSTLTIQRTQQEDSAVYLCAPSGSGGPPNTGELFFGEGSRLTVL.

The chain recombines TRBV27 with TRBJ1-2; D remains unclear. With 5 bases removed from V and 5 bases from J, the gap between germline ends came to 15 bases. The germline gives CDR1 MNHEY, CDR2 SMNVEV (reference sequence). The CDR3 has 14 residues. CDR3 sequence (DNA): TGTGCCAGCAGTCAGTCGTTAGGAGATTATGGCTACACCTTC. Its translation is CASSQSLGDYGYTF.

The chain recombines TRBV7-2 with TRBJ2-7; 8 nucleotides align to TRBD2. This CDR3 has 15 residues. J was trimmed by 3 bases and V by 5 bases; bases with no gene match: 9. Germline V gene sequence: CDR1 SGHTA, CDR2 FQGNSA. Written as DNA, the CDR3 is TGTGCCAGCAGCGGCCGACGGACTAGCAGCTACGAGCAGTACTTC. Its translation is CASSGRRTSSYEQYF.

In this sample, this clone turned up a few times. The chain has TRBV7-2 and TRBJ1-2; D gene uncertain. There are 14 residues in the CDR3. Germline assignment: CDR1 SGHTA and CDR2 FQGNSA. V was cut by 1 base and J by 5 bases, with 11 bases left in between. As DNA, the CDR3 is TGTGCCAGCAGCTTAGGGGCGGACTTTTATGGCTACACCTTC. Protein sequence: CASSLGADFYGYTF.

This rearrangement joins TRBV6-5 to TRBJ2-3; 7 bases agree with TRBD2. Germline V CDR1 and CDR2: MNHEY, SVGAGI. V lost 6 bases to trimming and J lost 4 bases; unmatched junction nucleotides: 1. The CDR3 extends over 12 amino acids. In DNA form, the CDR3 reads TGTGCCAGCAGCCGGGAGGCAGATACGCAGTATTTT. Translated: CASSREADTQYF.

This chain uses TRBV7-3 with TRBJ2-6; unclear D gene. The CDR3 loop spans 15 amino acids. Trimming removed 2 bases at V and 2 bases at J, with 7 bases between. Per germline, CDR1 SGHTA and CDR2 FQGTGA. The chain's CDR3 is CASSLSPTGANVLTF. The CDR3 region has the DNA TGTGCCAGCAGCTTATCCCCTACTGGGGCCAACGTCCTGACTTTC.

V and J are TRBV27 and TRBJ1-6, with TRBD1 identical over 8 bases. The trim removed 11 bases at V and 8 bases at J, leaving 14 bases unmatched. The CDR3 contains 15 residues. Germline CDR1 MNHEY, CDR2 SMNVEV (reference sequence). The CDR3 DNA sequence: TGTGCCTCCAGTCCCGGGACAGGCGGGCATTCACCCCTCCACTTT. This gives the protein CASSPGTGGHSPLHF.

V is TRBV29-1 and J is TRBJ2-1, with a tentative D call TRBD1 (5 bases). Looked up from germline, CDR1 is SQVTM and CDR2 is ANQGSEA. The CDR3 contains 14 residues. The V gene lost 4 bases and the J gene lost 0 bases, with 10 bases spanning the gap. CDR3 residues: CSVGRRVSYNEQFF. The CDR3 DNA reads as TGCAGCGTTGGCCGCAGGGTCTCCTACAATGAGCAGTTCTTC.

The genes are TRBV3-1 (or the pseudogene TRBV3-2) and TRBJ1-5, with no clear D. Germline-derived CDR1 and CDR2 are LGHDT and YNNKEL (reference sequence). The CDR3 sequence is 13 residues long. V lost 0 bases and J lost 6, with 6 bases in between. CDR3 DNA: TGTGCCAGCAGCCAAGACAGGTTTCAGCCCCAGCATTTT. This sequence encodes CASSQDRFQPQHF.

The chain joins TRBV5-4 to TRBJ2-2; TRBD2 matches 10 bases. This CDR3 contains 16 residues. J gave up 5 bases and V 2 bases, and 6 bases lay outside the gene matches. Germline V lookup: CDR1 SGHNT, CDR2 YYREEE (reference sequence). The CDR3 region has the DNA TGTGCCAGCAGCTTTCAGCGGGGGGGCCCAACCGGGGAGCTGTTTTTT. Its translation is CASSFQRGGPTGELFF.

The chain has TRBV14 and TRBJ1-5; TRBD1 might be the D (5 bases). The CDR3 is made up of 15 amino acids. Germline CDR1 and CDR2: SGHDN and FVKESK. V was pared by 10 bases and J by 0 bases, with 16 bases between. CDR3 region: CATWAGNRSNQPQHF. CDR3 in DNA: TGTGCCACCTGGGCAGGGAATCGTAGCAATCAGCCCCAGCATTTT.

The chain is built from TRBV5-1 and TRBJ1-4; 12 nucleotides align to TRBD1. The CDR3 totals 15 residues. Germline CDR1 and CDR2: SGHRS and YFSETQ. V lost 8 bases and J lost 7; bases outside the gene matches: 9. The DNA of the CDR3 is TGCGCCAGTGCCGGGACAGGGGGCGCGGGTGAAAAACTGTTTTTT. This gives the protein CASAGTGGAGEKLFF.

The J gene is TRBJ2-1, the V gene TRBV18; D is possibly TRBD1 (5 bases). The CDR3 sequence is 15 residues long. With 5 bases removed from V and 5 bases from J, the gap between germline ends came to 16 bases. Germline CDR1 KGHSH, CDR2 LQKENI. Here the CDR3 reads CASSFDSRPNNEQFF. CDR3 nucleotides: TGTGCCAGCTCATTCGACAGCCGTCCCAACAATGAGCAGTTCTTC.

V and J are TRBV19 and TRBJ2-7, with 12 bases that match TRBD2. With 6 bases clipped from V and 3 bases from J, the junction kept 6 bases outside the gene matches. The CDR3 runs to 15 residues. The V gene's germline CDR1 is LNHDA and CDR2 SQIVND (reference sequence). The CDR3 spells CASSETSGGNYEQYF. The CDR3 nucleotides are TGTGCCAGTAGCGAGACTAGCGGGGGAAACTACGAGCAGTACTTC. Based on the CDR3 plus reference TRBV19 and TRBJ2-7, the full variable domain is DGGITQSPKYLFRKEGQNVTLSCEQNLNHDAMYWYRQDPGQGLRLIYYSQIVNDFQKGDIAEGYSVSREKKESFPLTVTSAQKNPTAFYLCASSETSGGNYEQYFGPGTRLTVT.